This T cell receptor beta chain is drawn from a study of PD-L1 blockade in urothelial cancer. The repertoire was sequenced with immunoSEQ multiplex PCR; TCRdb's copy has only in-frame clones and lacks some. The sample has roughly 100,000 clones, approximately 87% seen once. The time point denotes: peripheral blood 6 weeks after treatment start. The source was PBMCs, collected around atezolizumab (anti-PD-L1) treatment. This TCR derives from a man between 65 and 80 years old with urothelial cancer.

The CDR3 spells CASSPGQEPTEAFF. The CDR3 DNA reads as TGTGCCAGCTCACCGGGGCAGGAACCCACTGAAGCTTTCTTT. V usage is TRBV18 and J usage is TRBJ1-1; maybe TRBD1 (5 bases). CDR1 and CDR2 (germline): KGHSH, LQKENI. The germline V and J ends were trimmed by 3 bases and 4 bases, with 12 bases remaining between them. The CDR3 totals 14 residues. The full variable domain, rest sourced from reference TRBV18 and TRBJ1-1, is NAGVMQNPRHLVRRRGQEARLRCSPMKGHSHVYWYRQLPEEGLKFMVYLQKENIIDESGMPKERFSAEFPKEGPSILRIQQVVRGDSAAYFCASSPGQEPTEAFFGQGTRLTVV.